This T cell receptor (beta chain) was recovered during a study of control samples from healthy donors and cancer patients. Sequencing used immunoSEQ multiplex PCR; TCRdb keeps in-frame clones, though not all of them. This table has under 450,000 clones, approximately 90% appearing once. Germline V gene data show CDR1 as MNHEY and CDR2 as SVGAGI. The CDR3 spans 13 residues. Trimming cost V 4 bases and J 0 bases, with 7 bases left between them. The chain has TRBV6-5 and TRBJ2-7, with D perhaps being TRBD1 or TRBD2 (5 bases each). Material: PBMCs. This TCR came from a man between 35 and 55 years old with head and neck cancer. The CDR3, as DNA: TGTGCCAGCAGTTCAGGGACCTCCTACGAGCAGTACTTC. Translated: CASSSGTSYEQYF.